This is a list of T cell receptor beta chains from one sample in a study of blood T cell repertoires in COVID-19. Data came from immunoSEQ multiplex PCR; TCRdb stores just in-frame clones and leaves some out. The sample carries about 130,000 clones, around 81% recorded once. Sequencing was carried out using peripheral blood. The receptors come from a woman aged 55-70 years with active or convalescent COVID-19. Each CDR3 is given with its conserved first and last residue. The order of the fields is CDR3 DNA, CDR3 protein, D gene, V gene, J gene, clone size, CDR3 length. D genes are given only for firm matches. Size values are once, few and many counts, or a class for expanded clones, and some rows have none.

TGCGCCAGCAGCCCGGGACAGGGTGGCACCGGGGAGCTGTTTTTT,CASSPGQGGTGELFF,TRBD1,TRBV5-1,TRBJ2-2,NA,15
TGTGCCAGCAACCTAATGACGGGACAGGGATATTATGGCTACACCTTC,CASNLMTGQGYYGYTF,TRBD1,TRBV7-8,TRBJ1-2,NA,16
TGTGCCAGCAGCAACAAGGGACAGGGGATAGGTGGCTACACCTTC,CASSNKGQGIGGYTF,NA,TRBV21-1,TRBJ1-2,many,15
TGTGCCAGCAGTTCCCTGAGTCGCTCCTATAATTCACCCCTCCACTTT,CASSSLSRSYNSPLHF,NA,TRBV27,TRBJ1-6,NA,16
TGTGCCAGCAGGCCGGACAGGGGGAACTATGGCTACACCTTC,CASRPDRGNYGYTF,TRBD1,TRBV2,TRBJ1-2,NA,14
TGCGCCAGCAGTTATGTAACTAGCGGGAGAAAGAATGAGCAGTTCTTC,CASSYVTSGRKNEQFF,TRBD2,TRBV5-1,TRBJ2-1,once,16
TGTGCCAGCAGCTTTCTATATGGCTACACCTTC,CASSFLYGYTF,NA,TRBV7-9,TRBJ1-2,NA,11
TGTGCCAGCAGTGCCTATGGAGGGTATCAGCCCCAGCATTTT,CASSAYGGYQPQHF,NA,TRBV25-1,TRBJ1-5,NA,14
TGTGCCAGCAGTTTGGTCTCCGGGGAAAAACTGTTTTTT,CASSLVSGEKLFF,NA,TRBV28,TRBJ1-4,NA,13
TGCGCCAGCAGCTTGGCCATGGCAGGCGTTAATGAAAAACTGTTTTTT,CASSLAMAGVNEKLFF,NA,TRBV5-1,TRBJ1-4,NA,16
TGTGCCAGCAGTTACTGGGACAGGGGATCCTATGGCTACACCTTC,CASSYWDRGSYGYTF,TRBD1,TRBV6-5,TRBJ1-2,NA,15
TGTGCCAGCAGTGGGGCCGACAGCCAAGAGACCCAGTACTTC,CASSGADSQETQYF,NA,TRBV2,TRBJ2-5,many,14
TGTGCCAGCAGCTTAGCGAACAGGGGGAGGGCCGAGCAGTACTTC,CASSLANRGRAEQYF,NA,TRBV7-2,TRBJ2-7,NA,15
TGTGCCAGTAGTACAACCGGGACAGGGGGTCGGAAGACCCAGTACTTC,CASSTTGTGGRKTQYF,TRBD1,TRBV19,TRBJ2-5,NA,16
TGCAGCGTTGAAGGTGGGAGCTCCTACAATGAGCAGTTCTTC,CSVEGGSSYNEQFF,NA,TRBV29-1,TRBJ2-1,once,14
TGTGCCAGTAGTATAGCACTGTTTAGCAATCAGCCCCAGCATTTT,CASSIALFSNQPQHF,NA,TRBV19,TRBJ1-5,NA,15
TGTGCCAGCAGTTATTTGACTAGCCTTTTCGGGTACAATGAGCAGTTCTTC,CASSYLTSLFGYNEQFF,TRBD2,TRBV6-2/TRBV6-3,TRBJ2-1,NA,17
TGTGCCAGCAGCTCGATAATGGGACAGGGAACATCACCCCTCCACTTT,CASSSIMGQGTSPLHF,TRBD1,TRBV7-2,TRBJ1-6,NA,16
TGCGCCAGCAGTGAAACTAGCGGGGGCCTCAGACCGTTCTTC,CASSETSGGLRPFF,TRBD2,TRBV10-2,TRBJ2-1,NA,14
TGTGCCATCTCGGGACAGAATAATTCACCCCTCCACTTT,CAISGQNNSPLHF,TRBD1,TRBV10-3,TRBJ1-6,NA,13
TGTGCCAGCACCATAGGGAGAGGGACAGGGGAATATAGCAATCAGCCCCAGCATTTT,CASTIGRGTGEYSNQPQHF,TRBD1,TRBV6-7,TRBJ1-5,NA,19
TGCGCCAGCAGCCTTAGCGGGAGTCTCGAGACCCAGTACTTC,CASSLSGSLETQYF,TRBD2,TRBV5-1,TRBJ2-5,NA,14
TGTGCCAGCAGCAGAAGGGGCCGTGGAGCTTTCTTT,CASSRRGRGAFF,NA,TRBV21-1,TRBJ1-1,NA,12
TGCGCCAGCAGCTCGGGGACAGGGGGCTCTTCACCCCTCCACTTT,CASSSGTGGSSPLHF,TRBD1,TRBV5-1,TRBJ1-6,few,15
TGTGCCAGCAGTTTAACAGGGGGTACGGATACGCAGTATTTT,CASSLTGGTDTQYF,TRBD1,TRBV28,TRBJ2-3,NA,14
TGTGCCAGCAGCGTCGGGACAGGGGACACTGAAGCTTTCTTT,CASSVGTGDTEAFF,TRBD1,TRBV5-4,TRBJ1-1,NA,14
TGTGCCAGCAGCGACCGACAGGGGGGGGGTGAAAAACTGTTTTTT,CASSDRQGGGEKLFF,TRBD1,TRBV7-2,TRBJ1-4,NA,15
TGTGCCAGCAGAGCCGGAAGGGGGCACACTGAAGCTTTCTTT,CASRAGRGHTEAFF,TRBD1,TRBV2,TRBJ1-1,NA,14
TGTGCCAGCAGGGAACTCGGGACAGGGGACTACGAGCAGTACTTC,CASRELGTGDYEQYF,TRBD1,TRBV7-9,TRBJ2-7,NA,15
TGTGCCACCAGTGATTTAGGCGGGGGGACCTACAATGAGCAGTTCTTC,CATSDLGGGTYNEQFF,TRBD2,TRBV24-1,TRBJ2-1,NA,16
TGTGCCAGCAGTTCCGACAGGAAACTCTATGGCTACACCTTC,CASSSDRKLYGYTF,NA,TRBV28,TRBJ1-2,NA,14
TGTGCCAGCCGACAGGGGATGGGGAGAGGCTACACCTTC,CASRQGMGRGYTF,TRBD1,TRBV19,TRBJ1-2,NA,13
TGTGCCAGCAGCGTAGCTCGAGCGGGGAACACTGAAGCTTTCTTT,CASSVARAGNTEAFF,NA,TRBV7-9,TRBJ1-1,NA,15
TGCGCCAGCAGCCCACTGTGGACAGGGCACACCGGGGAGCTGTTTTTT,CASSPLWTGHTGELFF,TRBD1,TRBV5-1,TRBJ2-2,NA,16
TGTGCCAGCAGCCAGCTGAGGCGGACAGGGCCTAATTCACCCCTCCACTTT,CASSQLRRTGPNSPLHF,TRBD1,TRBV3-1/TRBV3-2,TRBJ1-6,NA,17
TGCAGCGTTGCCAACTTGCGGGACACTGAAGCTTTCTTT,CSVANLRDTEAFF,NA,TRBV29-1,TRBJ1-1,few,13
TGTGCCAGCGCGGGTGTCAACTATGGCTACACCTTC,CASAGVNYGYTF,NA,TRBV6-5,TRBJ1-2,NA,12
TGTGCCAGCAGCCAAGATGGGCCAAACGGTGAAAAACTGTTTTTT,CASSQDGPNGEKLFF,NA,TRBV3-1/TRBV3-2,TRBJ1-4,NA,15
TGTGCCAGCAGCTTAAGGGGAACACTTGAAGCTTTCTTT,CASSLRGTLEAFF,NA,TRBV11-2,TRBJ1-1,NA,13
TGTGCCAGCAGTTTCGTTACAGGGGACATGAACACTGAAGCTTTCTTT,CASSFVTGDMNTEAFF,TRBD1,TRBV28,TRBJ1-1,NA,16
TGTGCCAGCAGCCAGGGTAGCGGTAGAGGGCTAGAGGGCTACAATGAGCAGTTCTTC,CASSQGSGRGLEGYNEQFF,NA,TRBV4-2,TRBJ2-1,NA,19